This T cell receptor (beta chain) was sequenced during a study of blood T cell repertoires in COVID-19. About the research overall: Italy, Spain and the United States were the sources of the convalescent and acute COVID-19 samples. Sources were T cells, B-cell-depleted T cells, or PBMCs; the material itself was cDNA or gDNA.

As handled by the study authors: The authors estimated nucleated cell counts from reference gene primer amplification. Measured with immunoSEQ multiplex PCR; TCRdb has only the in-frame clones, and not every one. Clonal size and the V and J genes are those of that table, whereas D and trimming came from the DNA. The data show some 320,000 clones, around 87% seen once. The length of the CDR3 is 14 residues. This clonotype was obtained from a woman aged 45-65 years who had recovered from COVID-19. The sample comprised peripheral blood. The chain recombines TRBV21-1 with TRBJ1-2; the table's D call TRBD1 went unverified against the DNA. TRBV21-1 is designated a pseudogene. This chain's CDR3 is CASKGTGVDYGYTF. CDR3 nucleotide sequence: TGTGCCAGCAAAGGGACAGGGGTTGACTATGGCTACACCTTC.